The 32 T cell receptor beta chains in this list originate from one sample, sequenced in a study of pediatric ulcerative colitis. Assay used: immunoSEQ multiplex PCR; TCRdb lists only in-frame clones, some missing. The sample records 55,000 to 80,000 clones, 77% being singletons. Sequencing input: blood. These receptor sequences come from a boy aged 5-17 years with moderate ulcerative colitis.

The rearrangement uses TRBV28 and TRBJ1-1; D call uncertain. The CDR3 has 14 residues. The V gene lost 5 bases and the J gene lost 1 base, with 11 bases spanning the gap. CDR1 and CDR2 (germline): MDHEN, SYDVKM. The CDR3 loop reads CASSTLLWNTEAFF. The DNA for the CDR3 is TGTGCCAGCAGTACCCTCCTCTGGAACACTGAAGCTTTCTTT.

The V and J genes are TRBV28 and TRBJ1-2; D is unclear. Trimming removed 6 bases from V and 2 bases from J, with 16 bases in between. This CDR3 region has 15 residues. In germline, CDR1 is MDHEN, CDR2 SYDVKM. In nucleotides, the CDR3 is TGTGCCAGCAGCCCGAGCAGAGTAATAAACTATGGCTACACCTTC. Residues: CASSPSRVINYGYTF.

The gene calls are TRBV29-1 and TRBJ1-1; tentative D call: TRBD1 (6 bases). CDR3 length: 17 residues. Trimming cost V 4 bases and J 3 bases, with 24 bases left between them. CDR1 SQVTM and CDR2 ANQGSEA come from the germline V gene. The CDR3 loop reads CSVASPGGAAIYTEAFF. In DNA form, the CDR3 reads TGCAGCGTTGCATCGCCCGGGGGCGCGGCAATTTACACTGAAGCTTTCTTT. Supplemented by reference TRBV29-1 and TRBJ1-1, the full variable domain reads SAVISQKPSRDICQRGTSLTIQCQVDSQVTMMFWYRQQPGQSLTLIATANQGSEATYESGFVIDKFPISRPNLTFSTLTVSNMSPEDSSIYLCSVASPGGAAIYTEAFFGQGTRLTVV.

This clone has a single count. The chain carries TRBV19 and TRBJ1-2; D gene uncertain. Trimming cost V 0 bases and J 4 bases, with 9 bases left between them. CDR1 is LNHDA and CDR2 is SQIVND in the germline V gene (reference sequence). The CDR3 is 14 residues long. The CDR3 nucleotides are TGTGCCAGTAGTATAGAGGCCGGACCCTATGGCTACACCTTC. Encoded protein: CASSIEAGPYGYTF.

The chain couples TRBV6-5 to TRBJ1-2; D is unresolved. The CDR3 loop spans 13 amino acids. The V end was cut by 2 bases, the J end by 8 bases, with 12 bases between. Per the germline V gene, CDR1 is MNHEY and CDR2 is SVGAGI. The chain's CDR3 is CASSYSQNEGYTF. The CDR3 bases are TGTGCCAGCAGTTACAGTCAGAATGAGGGCTACACCTTC.

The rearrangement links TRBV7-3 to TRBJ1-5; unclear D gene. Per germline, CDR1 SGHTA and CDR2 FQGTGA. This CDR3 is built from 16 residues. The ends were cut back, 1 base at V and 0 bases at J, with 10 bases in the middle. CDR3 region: CASSLIVPYSNQPQHF. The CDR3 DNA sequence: TGTGCCAGCAGCTTAATTGTACCATATAGCAATCAGCCCCAGCATTTT.

In nucleotides, the CDR3 is TGTGCCAGCAACTCAGACAGGGTCGGGAGTTCGGAGACCCAGTACTTC. Amino acids: CASNSDRVGSSETQYF. The chain employs TRBV7-2 and TRBJ2-5; D might be TRBD1 (7 bases). Germline V lookup: CDR1 SGHTA, CDR2 FQGNSA. V was shortened by 7 bases and J by 5 bases, with 23 bases between the two germline ends. The length of the CDR3 is 16 residues.

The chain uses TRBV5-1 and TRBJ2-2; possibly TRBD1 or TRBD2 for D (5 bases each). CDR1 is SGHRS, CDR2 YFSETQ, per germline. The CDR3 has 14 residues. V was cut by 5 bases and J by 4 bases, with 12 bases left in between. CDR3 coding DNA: TGCGCCAGCAGGAGGGTTAGGGGCACCGGGGAGCTGTTTTTT. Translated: CASRRVRGTGELFF. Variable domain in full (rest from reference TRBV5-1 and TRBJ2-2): KAGVTQTPRYLIKTRGQQVTLSCSPISGHRSVSWYQQTPGQGLQFLFEYFSETQRNKGNFPGRFSGRQFSNSRSEMNVSTLELGDSALYLCASRRVRGTGELFFGEGSRLTVL.

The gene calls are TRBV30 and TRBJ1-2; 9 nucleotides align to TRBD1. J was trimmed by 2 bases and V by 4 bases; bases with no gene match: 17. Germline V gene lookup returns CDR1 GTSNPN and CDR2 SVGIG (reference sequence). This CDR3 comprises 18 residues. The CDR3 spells CAWMEVSGTGLRNYGYTF. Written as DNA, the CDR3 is TGTGCCTGGATGGAGGTTTCCGGGACAGGGCTCAGGAACTATGGCTACACCTTC.

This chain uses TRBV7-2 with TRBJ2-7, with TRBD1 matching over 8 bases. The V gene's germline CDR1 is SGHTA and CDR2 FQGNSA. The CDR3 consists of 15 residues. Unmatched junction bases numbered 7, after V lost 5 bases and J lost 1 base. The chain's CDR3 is CASSPQGTGSYEQYF. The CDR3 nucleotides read TGTGCCAGCAGCCCGCAGGGGACAGGTTCCTACGAGCAGTACTTC.

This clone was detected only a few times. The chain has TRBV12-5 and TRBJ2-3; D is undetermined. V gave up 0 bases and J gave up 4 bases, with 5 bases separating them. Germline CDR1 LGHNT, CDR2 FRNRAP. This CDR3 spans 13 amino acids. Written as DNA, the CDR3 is TGTGCTAGTGGTTTGGTATTGGCAGATACGCAGTATTTT. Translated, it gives CASGLVLADTQYF.

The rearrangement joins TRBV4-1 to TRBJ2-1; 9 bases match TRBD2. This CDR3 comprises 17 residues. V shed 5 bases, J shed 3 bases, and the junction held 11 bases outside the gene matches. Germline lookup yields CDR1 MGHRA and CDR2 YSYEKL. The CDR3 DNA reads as TGCGCCAGCAGCTACGACCGACTAGCGGAGAACTACAATGAGCAGTTCTTC. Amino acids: CASSYDRLAENYNEQFF.

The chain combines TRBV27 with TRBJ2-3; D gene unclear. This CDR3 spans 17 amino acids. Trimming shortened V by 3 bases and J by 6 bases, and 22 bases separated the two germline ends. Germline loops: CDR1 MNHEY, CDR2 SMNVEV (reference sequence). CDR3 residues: CASSFSLSSAKIDTQYF. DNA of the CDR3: TGTGCCAGCAGTTTCTCTCTATCTTCTGCCAAAATCGATACGCAGTATTTT.

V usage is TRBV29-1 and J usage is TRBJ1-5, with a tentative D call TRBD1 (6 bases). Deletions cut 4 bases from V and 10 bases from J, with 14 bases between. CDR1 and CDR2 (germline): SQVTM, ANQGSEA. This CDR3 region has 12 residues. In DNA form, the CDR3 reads TGCAGCGTTGTTGAGGGGGGGCATCCCCAGCATTTT. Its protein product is CSVVEGGHPQHF.

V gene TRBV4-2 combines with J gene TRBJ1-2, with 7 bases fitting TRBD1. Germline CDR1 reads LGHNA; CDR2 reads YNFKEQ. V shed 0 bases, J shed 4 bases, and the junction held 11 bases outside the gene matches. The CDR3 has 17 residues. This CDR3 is CASSQELPGGTSYGYTF. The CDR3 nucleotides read TGTGCCAGCAGCCAAGAACTCCCAGGGGGGACCTCCTATGGCTACACCTTC.

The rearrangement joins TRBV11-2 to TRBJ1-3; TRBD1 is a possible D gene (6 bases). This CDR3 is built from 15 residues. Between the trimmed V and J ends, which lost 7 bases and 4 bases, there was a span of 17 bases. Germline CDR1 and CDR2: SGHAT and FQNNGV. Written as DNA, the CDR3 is TGTGCCAGCACCAAGGGGGGGACTACCGGAAACACCATATATTTT. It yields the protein CASTKGGTTGNTIYF. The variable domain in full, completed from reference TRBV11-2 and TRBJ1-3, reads EAGVAQSPRYKIIEKRQSVAFWCNPISGHATLYWYQQILGQGPKLLIQFQNNGVVDDSQLPKDRFSAERLKGVDSTLKIQPAKLEDSAVYLCASTKGGTTGNTIYFGEGSWLTVV.

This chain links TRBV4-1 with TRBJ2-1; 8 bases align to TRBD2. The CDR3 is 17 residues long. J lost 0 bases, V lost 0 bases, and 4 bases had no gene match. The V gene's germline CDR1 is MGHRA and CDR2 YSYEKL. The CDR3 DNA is TGCGCCAGCAGCCAAGAGGTAGGGACTAGCTCCTACAATGAGCAGTTCTTC. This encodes CASSQEVGTSSYNEQFF.

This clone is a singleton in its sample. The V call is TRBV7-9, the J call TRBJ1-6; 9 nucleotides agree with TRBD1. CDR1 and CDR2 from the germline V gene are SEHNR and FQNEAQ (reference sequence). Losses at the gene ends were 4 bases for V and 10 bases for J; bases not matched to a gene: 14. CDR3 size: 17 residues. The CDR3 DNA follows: TGTGCCAGCAGCTCCTTTGGGGGACAGGGACGGGGCTCACCCCTCCACTTT. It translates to CASSSFGGQGRGSPLHF.

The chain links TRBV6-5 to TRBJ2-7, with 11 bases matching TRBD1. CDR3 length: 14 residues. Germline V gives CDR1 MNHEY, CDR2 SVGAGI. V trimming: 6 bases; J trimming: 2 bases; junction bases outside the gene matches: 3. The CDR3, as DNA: TGTGCCAGCAGCCCGGGACAGGGGGCCTACGAGCAGTACTTC. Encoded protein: CASSPGQGAYEQYF.

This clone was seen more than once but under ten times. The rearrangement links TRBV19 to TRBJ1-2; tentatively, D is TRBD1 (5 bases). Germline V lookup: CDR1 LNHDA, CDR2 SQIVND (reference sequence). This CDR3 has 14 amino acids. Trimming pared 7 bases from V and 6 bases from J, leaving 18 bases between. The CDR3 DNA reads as TGTGCCAGTAACCCGGGGCAGGGCAGGAATGGCTACACCTTC. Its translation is CASNPGQGRNGYTF.

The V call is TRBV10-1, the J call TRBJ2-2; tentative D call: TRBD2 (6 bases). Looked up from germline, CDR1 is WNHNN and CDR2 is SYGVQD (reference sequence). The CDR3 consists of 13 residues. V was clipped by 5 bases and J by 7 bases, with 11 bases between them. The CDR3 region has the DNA TGCGCCAGCAGTCTTAGGGGAGGCGGGGAGCTGTTTTTT. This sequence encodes CASSLRGGGELFF.

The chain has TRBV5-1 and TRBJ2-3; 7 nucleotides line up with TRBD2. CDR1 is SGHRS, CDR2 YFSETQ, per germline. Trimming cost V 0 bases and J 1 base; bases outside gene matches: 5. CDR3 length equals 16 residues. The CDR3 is CASSLELAVGTDTQYF. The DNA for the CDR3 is TGCGCCAGCAGCTTGGAGCTAGCGGTAGGCACAGATACGCAGTATTTT. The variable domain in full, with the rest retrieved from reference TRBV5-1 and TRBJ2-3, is KAGVTQTPRYLIKTRGQQVTLSCSPISGHRSVSWYQQTPGQGLQFLFEYFSETQRNKGNFPGRFSGRQFSNSRSEMNVSTLELGDSALYLCASSLELAVGTDTQYFGPGTRLTVL.

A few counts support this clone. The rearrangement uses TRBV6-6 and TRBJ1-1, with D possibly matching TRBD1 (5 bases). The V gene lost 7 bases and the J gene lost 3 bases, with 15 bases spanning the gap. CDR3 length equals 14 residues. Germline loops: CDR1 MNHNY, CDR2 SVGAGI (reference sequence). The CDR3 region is CASNRFGGDTEAFF. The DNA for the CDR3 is TGTGCCAGCAACCGGTTCGGGGGGGACACTGAAGCTTTCTTT.

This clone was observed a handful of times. For the CDR3, the DNA is TGTGCCAGCAAAGGGGGTGAAAAACTGTTTTTT. This codes for CASKGGEKLFF. The gene calls are TRBV2 and TRBJ1-4, with a weak D call TRBD1 (6 bases). This CDR3 is built from 11 residues. The ends were cut back, 7 bases at V and 7 bases at J, with 7 bases in the middle. Per germline, CDR1 SNHLY and CDR2 FYNNEI.

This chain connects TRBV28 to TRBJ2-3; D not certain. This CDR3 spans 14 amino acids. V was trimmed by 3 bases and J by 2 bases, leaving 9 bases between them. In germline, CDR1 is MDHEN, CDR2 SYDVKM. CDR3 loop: CASSFNPSTDTQYF. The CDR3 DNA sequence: TGTGCCAGCAGTTTCAATCCCTCCACAGATACGCAGTATTTT.

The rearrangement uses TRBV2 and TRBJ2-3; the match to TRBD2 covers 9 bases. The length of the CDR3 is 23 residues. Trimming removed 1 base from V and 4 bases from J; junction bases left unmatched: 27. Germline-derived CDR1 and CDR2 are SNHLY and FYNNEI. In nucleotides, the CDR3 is TGTGCCAGCAGTGAAGAGCTGGGAGGGGTCTCCGAGCGGCTAGCGGGAAGACCAGATACGCAGTATTTT. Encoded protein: CASSEELGGVSERLAGRPDTQYF.

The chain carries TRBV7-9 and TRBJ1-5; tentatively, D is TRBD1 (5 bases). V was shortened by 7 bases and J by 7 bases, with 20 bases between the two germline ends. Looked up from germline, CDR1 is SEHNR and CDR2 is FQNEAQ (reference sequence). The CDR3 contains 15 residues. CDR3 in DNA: TGTGCCAGCACCTCAGCGGACGGGGGACGGCAGCCCCAGCATTTT. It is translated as CASTSADGGRQPQHF.

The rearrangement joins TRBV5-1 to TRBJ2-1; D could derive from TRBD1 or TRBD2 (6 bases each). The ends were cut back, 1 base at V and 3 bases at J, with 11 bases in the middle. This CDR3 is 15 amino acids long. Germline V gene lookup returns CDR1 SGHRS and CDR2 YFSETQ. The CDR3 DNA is TGCGCCAGCAGCTTGTTAAGGGGGGACTACAATGAGCAGTTCTTC. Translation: CASSLLRGDYNEQFF.

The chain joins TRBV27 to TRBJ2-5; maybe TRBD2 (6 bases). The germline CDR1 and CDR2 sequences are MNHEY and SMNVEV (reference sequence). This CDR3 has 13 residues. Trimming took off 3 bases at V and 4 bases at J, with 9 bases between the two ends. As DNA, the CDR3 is TGTGCCAGCAGTTTTTGGAGGGTAGAGACCCAGTACTTC. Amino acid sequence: CASSFWRVETQYF.

The CDR3: CATSRELGRLNRSLHF. The CDR3 nucleotides are TGTGCCACCAGCAGAGAGCTGGGCAGGTTGAATCGGTCCCTCCACTTT. The rearrangement uses TRBV15 and TRBJ1-6; D is ambiguous. The V end lost 0 bases, the J end lost 14 bases, and 20 bases lay between the germline ends. Germline CDR1 LNHNV, CDR2 YYDKDF (reference sequence). The CDR3 is made up of 16 amino acids.

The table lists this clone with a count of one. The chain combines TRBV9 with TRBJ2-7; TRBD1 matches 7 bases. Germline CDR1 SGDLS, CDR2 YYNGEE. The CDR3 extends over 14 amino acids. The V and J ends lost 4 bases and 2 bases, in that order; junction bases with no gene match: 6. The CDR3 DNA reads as TGTGCCAGCAGCACGACAGGGAAGACCTACGAGCAGTACTTC. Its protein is CASSTTGKTYEQYF.

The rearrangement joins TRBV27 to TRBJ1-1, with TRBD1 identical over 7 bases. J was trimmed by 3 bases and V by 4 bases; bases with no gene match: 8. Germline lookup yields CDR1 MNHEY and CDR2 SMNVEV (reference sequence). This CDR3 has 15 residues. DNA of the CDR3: TGTGCCAGCAGTTCTAAGACAGGGATCTACACTGAAGCTTTCTTT. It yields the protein CASSSKTGIYTEAFF.